Given below is one T cell receptor beta chain in context. What antigen it recognizes has not been identified. The read halts 3 residues ahead of the CDR3 end, with the missing end drawn from the germline J gene. Every participant had a single incident cervical HPV16 infection, and women with prevalent HPV16 infections were excluded. Cervical HPV DNA was detected with MY09/MY11 PCR, and genotyping was done with dot-blot hybridization. Approximately 15 mL of heparinized blood was centrifuged, after which the buffy coat was aliquoted, frozen at -30 degrees C, and then stored at -80 degrees C. Genomic DNA was extracted from buffy coat specimens using QIAGEN kits. These data originate in a study of T cells in women clearing cervical HPV infection (dated by TCRdb to about 2018). Some background on the complete study: The cases were 25 to 30 women with histologically confirmed HPV16-related CIN3 or worse, and 2 of those women had invasive cancers. An exploratory proof-of-principle case-control study, nested within the Guanacaste HPV Natural History Study in Costa Rica, was conducted to compare TCR repertoires across cervical HPV16 outcomes. Cases and controls were matched on age within five years and on year of sample collection. The parent cohort enrolled 10,049 women aged 18 or older in Guanacaste, Costa Rica, during about 1993 to 1994 and followed them for more than 6 years. A median age of approximately 32 years was observed in cases versus under 40 in controls, and no significant differences in baseline characteristics were found. HLA typing was available for only a few women, so HLA type could not be excluded as a confounder. Case blood was taken at the visit when the lesion was first identified, whereas control blood was taken when infection was no longer detected. Five blinded duplicates per group were added as quality controls, giving around 60 samples: approximately 50 participants and 10 replicates. Among cases, blood sampling came a median of about 150 days after lesion detection, with an interquartile range of roughly 85 to 230 days. Controls were under 30 women whose single incident HPV16 infection cleared within 12 months without precancer or cancer developing.

The study at large found these results: Whether associations preceded infection or resulted from infection could not be shown with the cross-sectional design, and effector/memory subsets and HPV-specific T cells were not isolated. TCR repertoire richness was significantly higher in CIN3+ cases than in controls across sequencing depths, while evenness did not differ. Because T-cell numbers per sample were unknown, differences in richness could reflect varying T-cell content rather than repertoire biology. By combining richness with V gene abundances, random forest classifiers separated cases from controls with an estimated AUC of under 0.85. TRBV6-7 relative abundance was lower in cases than in controls (roughly 0.11% versus 0.16%; Bonferroni P = 0.0008).

Using the immunoSEQ assay, multiplex PCR amplified TCR beta CDR3 regions from an average of about 1,200 ng of genomic DNA per sample. To correct primer bias, the assay used a complete synthetic TCR repertoire to set an amplification baseline. The amplicons were sequenced using the Illumina platform. In the paper's pipeline: Sequences were error-corrected by clustering with frequency ratios and a modified nearest-neighbor algorithm and were then analyzed in the immunoSEQ Analyzer with IMGT gene definitions. At each rarefaction depth, TCR richness and evenness were averaged over 20 rarefaction repeats, and samples with fewer sequences than the depth were excluded. Relative abundances of V, D and J genes were compared between groups using Wilcoxon rank sum tests, with FDR correction applied. For the blinded duplicates, the intraclass correlation was roughly 96% for TCR richness and averaged 76.4% across roughly 65 gene segments. TCRdb took this table from immuneACCESS and kept in-frame rearrangements with V and J called. Such tables lack part of the clones; where checked against another copy, unresolved V genes explain under half of the gap, and the rest is unexplained. V, J and clone size are taken as reported in that table, and D and trimming were inferred from the DNA itself. For this sample, the table gives about 32,000 clones. The top ten clonotypes cover roughly 4.2% of the sample.

V is cut back by 2 bases and J by 0 bases, with 7 bases in the junction unmatched. Reading the germline V gene (reference sequence) gives CDR1 DFQATT and CDR2 SNEGSKA. The CDR3 covers 17 residues, taking in both the cysteine and the phenylalanine. The DNA shown is the part of the CDR3 that was read: 42 bases, in frame from base 1. This clonotype originated in a woman between 18 and 75 years old with a cervical HPV16 infection that either progressed to CIN3+ or cleared (not recorded which). Recombination joined TRBV20-1 with TRBJ1-5; 10 nucleotides in the junction match TRBD1. Material for sequencing was blood buffy coat. CDR3 DNA, as far as it was read: TGCAGTGCTAGACCGACAGGGGGCTATAGTAGCAATCAGCCC. Translation gives CSARPTGGYSSNQP. The CDR3 as a whole reads CSARPTGGYSSNQPQHF.